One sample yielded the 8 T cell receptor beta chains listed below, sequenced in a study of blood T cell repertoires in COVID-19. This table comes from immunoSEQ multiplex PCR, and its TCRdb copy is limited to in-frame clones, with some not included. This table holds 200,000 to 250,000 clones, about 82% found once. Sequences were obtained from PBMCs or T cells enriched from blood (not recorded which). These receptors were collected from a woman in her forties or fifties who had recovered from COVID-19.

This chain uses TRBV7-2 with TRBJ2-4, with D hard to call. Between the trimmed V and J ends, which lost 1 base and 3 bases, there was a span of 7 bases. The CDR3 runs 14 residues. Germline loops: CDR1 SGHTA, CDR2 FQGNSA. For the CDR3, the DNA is TGTGCCAGCAGCTTAGACGGAGTCAAAAACATTCAGTACTTC. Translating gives CASSLDGVKNIQYF.

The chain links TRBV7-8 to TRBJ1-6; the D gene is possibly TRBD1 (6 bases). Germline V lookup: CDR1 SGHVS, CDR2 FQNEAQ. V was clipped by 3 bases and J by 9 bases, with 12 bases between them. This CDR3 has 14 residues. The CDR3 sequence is CASSFEVRGSPLHF. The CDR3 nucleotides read TGTGCCAGCAGCTTCGAGGTCAGGGGTTCACCCCTCCACTTT.

The CDR3 sequence: CAWSYQGQPQHF. The CDR3 DNA sequence: TGTGCCTGGAGTTACCAGGGTCAGCCCCAGCATTTT. V usage is TRBV30 and J usage is TRBJ1-5; tentative D call: TRBD1 (5 bases). Germline CDR1 reads GTSNPN; CDR2 reads SVGIG (reference sequence). The CDR3 has 12 amino acids. Trimming removed 2 bases from V and 6 bases from J, with 8 bases in between.

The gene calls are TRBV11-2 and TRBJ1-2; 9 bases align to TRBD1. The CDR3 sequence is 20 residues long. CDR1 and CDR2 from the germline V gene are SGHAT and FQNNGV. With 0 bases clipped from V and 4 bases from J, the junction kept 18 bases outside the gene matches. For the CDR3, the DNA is TGTGCCAGCAGCTTAGATGCCCGAGGGACAGGGCCATCCTCTAGCTATGGCTACACCTTC. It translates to CASSLDARGTGPSSSYGYTF.

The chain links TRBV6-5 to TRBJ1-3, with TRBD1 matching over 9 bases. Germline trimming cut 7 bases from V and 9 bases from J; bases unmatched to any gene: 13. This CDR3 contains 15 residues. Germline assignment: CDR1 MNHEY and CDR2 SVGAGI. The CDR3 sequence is CASITGQGVRPTIYF. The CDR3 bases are TGTGCCAGCATCACGGGACAGGGCGTTCGTCCCACCATATATTTT.

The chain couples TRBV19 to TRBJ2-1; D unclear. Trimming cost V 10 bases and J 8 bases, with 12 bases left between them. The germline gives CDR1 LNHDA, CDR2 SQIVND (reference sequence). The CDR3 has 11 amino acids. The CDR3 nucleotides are TGTGCCACCTTTGAGTCGCATGAGCAGTTCTTC. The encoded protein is CATFESHEQFF.

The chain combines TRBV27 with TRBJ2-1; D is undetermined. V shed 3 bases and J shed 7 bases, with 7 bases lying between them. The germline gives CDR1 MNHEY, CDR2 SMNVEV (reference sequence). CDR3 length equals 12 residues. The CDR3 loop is CASSLTGNEQFF. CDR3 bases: TGTGCCAGCAGTTTGACTGGGAATGAGCAGTTCTTC.

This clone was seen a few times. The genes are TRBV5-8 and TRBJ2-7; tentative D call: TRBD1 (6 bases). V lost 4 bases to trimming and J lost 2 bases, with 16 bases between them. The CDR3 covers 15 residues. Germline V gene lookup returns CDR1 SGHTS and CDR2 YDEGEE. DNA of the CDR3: TGTGCCAGCAGCATCCAGCCAGGACAGACCTACGAGCAGTACTTC. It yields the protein CASSIQPGQTYEQYF.